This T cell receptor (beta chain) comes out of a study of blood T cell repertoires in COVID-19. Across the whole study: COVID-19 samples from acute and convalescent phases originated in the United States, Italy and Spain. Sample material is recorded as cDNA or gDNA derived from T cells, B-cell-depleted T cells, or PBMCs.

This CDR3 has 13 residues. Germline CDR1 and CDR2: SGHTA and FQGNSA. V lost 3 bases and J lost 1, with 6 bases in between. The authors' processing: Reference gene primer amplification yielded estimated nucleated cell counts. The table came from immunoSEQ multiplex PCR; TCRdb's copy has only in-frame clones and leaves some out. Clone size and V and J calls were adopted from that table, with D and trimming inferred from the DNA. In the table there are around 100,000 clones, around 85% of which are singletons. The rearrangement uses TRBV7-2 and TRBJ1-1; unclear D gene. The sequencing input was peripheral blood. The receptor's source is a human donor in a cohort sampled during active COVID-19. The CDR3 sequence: CASSFRENTEAFF. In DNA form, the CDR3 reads TGTGCCAGCAGCTTCCGGGAGAACACTGAAGCTTTCTTT. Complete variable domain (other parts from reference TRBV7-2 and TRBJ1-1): GAGVSQSPSNKVTEKGKDVELRCDPISGHTALYWYRQSLGQGLEFLIYFQGNSAPDKSGLPSDRFSAERTGGSVSTLTIQRTQQEDSAVYLCASSFRENTEAFFGQGTRLTVV.